The 13 T cell receptor beta chains below were found in one sample sequenced in a study of response to subunit inactivated influenza vaccine. TCRdb recomputed calls from the RT-PCR reads with MiXCR, one row per CDR3 protein. The sample holds hundreds of thousands of distinct CDR3 sequences, approximately 14% seen once. The sequenced sample was PBMCs from blood, obtained approximately 15 days before vaccination. These receptors originate from a man aged 50 to 59 who received an inactivated influenza vaccine.

This sequence joins TRBV7-6 and TRBJ2-1; D unclear. This CDR3 comprises 14 residues. V was pared by 0 bases and J by 10 bases, with 13 bases between. In germline, CDR1 is SGHVS, CDR2 FNYEAQ. This CDR3 is CASSLASLLPEQFF. CDR3 bases: TGTGCCAGCAGCTTAGCGAGTCTCCTGCCGGAGCAGTTCTTC.

The rearrangement links TRBV11-2 to TRBJ2-5; 10 bases agree with TRBD2. The junction had 22 bases not matched to a gene; V was cut back by 5 bases and J by 1 base. Germline values: CDR1 SGHAT, CDR2 FQNNGV. The length of the CDR3 is 21 residues. This CDR3 reads CASSEIPSGRWRGLSQETQYF. The CDR3 region has the DNA TGTGCCAGCAGCGAGATCCCTAGCGGGAGATGGAGAGGTTTAAGCCAAGAGACCCAGTACTTC.

The CDR3 nucleotides read TGTGCCAGCAGATTGGGACTAGCGGCCACAGATACGCAGTATTTT. This codes for CASRLGLAATDTQYF. The chain uses TRBV12-3 or TRBV12-4 and TRBJ2-3, with 11 bases that match TRBD2. The trim removed 6 bases at V and 2 bases at J, leaving 4 bases unmatched. The CDR3 is made up of 15 amino acids.

The chain carries TRBV11-2 and TRBJ2-7; D not resolved. Germline loops: CDR1 SGHAT, CDR2 FQNNGV. This CDR3 is built from 14 residues. V lost 4 bases and J 3 bases, leaving 13 bases between the germline ends. CDR3 coding DNA: TGTGCCAGCAGCTCCCGTGACCATCTCTACGAGCAGTACTTC. It translates to CASSSRDHLYEQYF.

A remark on this clonotype: The germline gene is not matched at one end of the junction; a read error may be the cause. The V and J genes are TRBV7-8 and TRBJ2-2; TRBD2 aligns across 13 bases. The germline CDR1 and CDR2 sequences are SGHVS and FQNEAQ. This CDR3 has 19 residues. The CDR3 loop reads CASSLARTSGSLSTGELFF. CDR3 DNA: TGTGCCAGCAGCCTAGCCCGGACTAGCGGGAGTTTGAGCACCGGGGAGCTGTTTTTT.

The chain recombines TRBV11-2 with TRBJ2-5; TRBD2 matches at 12 bases. V dropped 1 base and J dropped 5; count of bases not matched to a gene: 11. The CDR3 spans 18 residues. Germline CDR1 is SGHAT and CDR2 is FQNNGV. The CDR3 DNA is TGTGCCAGCAGCTTAGGTGGGACTAGCGGGCCCCTTGGCGAGACCCAGTACTTC. It encodes CASSLGGTSGPLGETQYF.

The chain has TRBV28 and TRBJ2-1; no reliable D call. From germline, CDR1 is MDHEN and CDR2 SYDVKM. Between the trimmed V and J ends, which lost 2 bases and 0 bases, there was a span of 5 bases. This CDR3 has 14 residues. The CDR3 sequence: CASSLRVSYNEQFF. CDR3 nucleotides: TGTGCCAGCAGTTTAAGGGTCTCCTACAATGAGCAGTTCTTC.

The chain joins TRBV7-2 to TRBJ1-4; TRBD1 aligns across 8 bases. This CDR3 is 16 amino acids long. The germline gives CDR1 SGHTA, CDR2 FQGNSA. After removal of 5 bases from V and 4 bases from J, the junction contained 9 bases not matched to a gene. The CDR3 DNA sequence: TGTGCCAGCAGCCCGGAGACAGGGGCCCATAATGAAAAACTGTTTTTT. Translated: CASSPETGAHNEKLFF.

This clonotype turned up a few times. The J gene is TRBJ1-1, the V gene TRBV28; no firm D call. Germline V gene data show CDR1 as MDHEN and CDR2 as SYDVKM. V gave up 3 bases and J gave up 3 bases, with 11 bases separating them. The CDR3 has 14 amino acids. The CDR3 nucleotides read TGTGCCAGCAGTTTGGGGAGTTGGGACACTGAAGCTTTCTTT. Its translation: CASSLGSWDTEAFF.

This chain connects TRBV20-1 to TRBJ2-7, with 8 bases identical to TRBD1. Germline trimming cut 2 bases from V and 7 bases from J; bases unmatched to any gene: 13. The CDR3 has 15 amino acids. Germline lookup yields CDR1 DFQATT and CDR2 SNEGSKA (reference sequence). CDR3 in DNA: TGCAGTGCTAGAAGTTCTGGACAGGGTAGATGGGAGCAGTACTTC. Amino acid sequence: CSARSSGQGRWEQYF.

This clonotype was recorded many times. V and J are TRBV4-3 and TRBJ2-3, with 7 bases that match TRBD2. This CDR3 is built from 15 residues. The germline V gene has CDR1 LGHNA and CDR2 YSLEER. V was clipped by 0 bases and J by 11 bases; unmatched bases: 11. CDR3 DNA sequence: TGCGCCAGCAGCCAAGATACGGGAGGCCCAAGGGGGCAGTATTTT. Translated: CASSQDTGGPRGQYF.

This clonotype was detected a few times. The CDR3: CASSTGGTPYEQYF. The CDR3 DNA follows: TGCGCCAGCAGCACAGGCGGGACACCCTACGAGCAGTACTTC. The chain combines TRBV5-1 with TRBJ2-7; D may match TRBD1 or TRBD2 (6 bases each). Trimming removed 4 bases at V and 2 bases at J, with 13 bases between. The CDR3 loop spans 14 amino acids. The germline gives CDR1 SGHRS, CDR2 YFSETQ. The whole variable domain, remainder taken from reference TRBV5-1 and TRBJ2-7, is KAGVTQTPRYLIKTRGQQVTLSCSPISGHRSVSWYQQTPGQGLQFLFEYFSETQRNKGNFPGRFSGRQFSNSRSEMNVSTLELGDSALYLCASSTGGTPYEQYFGPGTRLTVT.

The table lists this clonotype with a few counts. The CDR3: CASSLTGLHSIQYF. The CDR3 region has the DNA TGTGCCAGCAGCTTGACCGGGCTACACTCCATTCAGTACTTC. The chain recombines TRBV11-3 with TRBJ2-4; D is unresolved. The germline V and J ends were trimmed by 3 bases and 9 bases, with 15 bases remaining between them. The CDR3 extends over 14 amino acids. The germline V gene encodes CDR1 SGHNT and CDR2 YENEEA.